This is a list of T cell receptor beta chains from one sample in a study of cytomegalovirus exposure and HLA in healthy donors. The assay was immunoSEQ multiplex PCR, and TCRdb's table has in-frame clones only and misses some. The sample yields around 70,000 clones, more than 75% seen once. Source material: PBMCs. These receptors were obtained from a girl aged 10 to 17 in good health and CMV-seropositive. Both conserved end residues are part of each CDR3. D genes are given only for firm matches. Clone size is given for some rows only: seen once, a few or many times, or a class if the clone is expanded.

CDR3nt: TGTGCCACCAGCAGAGTCCCAGCGGGGCCTCTGGGGGCGCAGTATTTT; CDR3aa: CATSRVPAGPLGAQYF; v_gene: TRBV15; d_gene: TRBD2; abundance: once; j_gene: TRBJ2-3; len: 16
CDR3nt: TGTGCCAGCAGGCATCCGGCAGGGTATAATCAGCCCCAGCATTTT; CDR3aa: CASRHPAGYNQPQHF; v_gene: TRBV28; d_gene: .; abundance: .; j_gene: TRBJ1-5; len: 15
CDR3nt: TGTGCCAGCAGTTATTCAGGGCTCTCTGGAAACACCATATATTTT; CDR3aa: CASSYSGLSGNTIYF; v_gene: TRBV28; d_gene: .; abundance: .; j_gene: TRBJ1-3; len: 15
CDR3nt: TGTGCCAGCAGGAGACTAGCGAGGTACACCGGGGAGCTGTTTTTT; CDR3aa: CASRRLARYTGELFF; v_gene: TRBV5-6; d_gene: TRBD2; abundance: .; j_gene: TRBJ2-2; len: 15
CDR3nt: TGTGCCATCAGTGAGTCGACAGGACCAGGGAATTCACCCCTCCACTTT; CDR3aa: CAISESTGPGNSPLHF; v_gene: TRBV10-3; d_gene: .; abundance: .; j_gene: TRBJ1-6; len: 16
CDR3nt: TGTGCCAGCAGTTTATATAGGGGGAGTCAAGAGACCCAGTACTTC; CDR3aa: CASSLYRGSQETQYF; v_gene: TRBV28; d_gene: .; abundance: few; j_gene: TRBJ2-5; len: 15
CDR3nt: TGTGCCAGCAGTTTGGGGACAGGGGTAGAGACCCAGTACTTC; CDR3aa: CASSLGTGVETQYF; v_gene: TRBV28; d_gene: TRBD1; abundance: .; j_gene: TRBJ2-5; len: 14
CDR3nt: TGTGCCAGCAGTTACCGACAGGGGGGACGGGGTGAGCAGTTCTTC; CDR3aa: CASSYRQGGRGEQFF; v_gene: TRBV6-5; d_gene: TRBD1; abundance: .; j_gene: TRBJ2-1; len: 15
CDR3nt: TGCGCCAGCACCCGGGACAGCCCAAATTCACCCCTCCACTTT; CDR3aa: CASTRDSPNSPLHF; v_gene: TRBV10-2; d_gene: TRBD1; abundance: .; j_gene: TRBJ1-6; len: 14
CDR3nt: TGTGCCACCAGCAGATCCCCGAAGGACAGCGATACGCAGTATTTT; CDR3aa: CATSRSPKDSDTQYF; v_gene: TRBV15; d_gene: .; abundance: .; j_gene: TRBJ2-3; len: 15
CDR3nt: TGTGCCAGCAGCACCCAGACTAGCGGCACAGATACGCAGTATTTT; CDR3aa: CASSTQTSGTDTQYF; v_gene: TRBV7-2; d_gene: TRBD2; abundance: .; j_gene: TRBJ2-3; len: 15
CDR3nt: TGTGCCAGCAGTGGACTAGCGGGATCAGATACGCAGTATTTT; CDR3aa: CASSGLAGSDTQYF; v_gene: TRBV6-4; d_gene: TRBD2; abundance: .; j_gene: TRBJ2-3; len: 14
CDR3nt: TGTGCCAGCAGGGCTACAGGGGCTGGGGCCAACGTCCTGACTTTC; CDR3aa: CASRATGAGANVLTF; v_gene: TRBV6-1; d_gene: TRBD1; abundance: few; j_gene: TRBJ2-6; len: 15
CDR3nt: TGTGCCAGCAGTGAAGCTTGGCCAGGGGCCTACGAGCAGTACTTC; CDR3aa: CASSEAWPGAYEQYF; v_gene: TRBV2; d_gene: .; abundance: .; j_gene: TRBJ2-7; len: 15
CDR3nt: TGCAGCGTTGAGGGGGGGGCGGGAGATACGCAGTATTTT; CDR3aa: CSVEGGAGDTQYF; v_gene: TRBV29-1; d_gene: .; abundance: .; j_gene: TRBJ2-3; len: 13
CDR3nt: TGTGCCAGCAGCAAGGGACAGGGGTCTGGAAACACCATATATTTT; CDR3aa: CASSKGQGSGNTIYF; v_gene: TRBV7-6; d_gene: TRBD1; abundance: .; j_gene: TRBJ1-3; len: 15
CDR3nt: TGTGCCAGCTGGGACAGCAACTCTGGGGCCAACGTCCTGACTTTC; CDR3aa: CASWDSNSGANVLTF; v_gene: TRBV2; d_gene: TRBD1; abundance: few; j_gene: TRBJ2-6; len: 15
CDR3nt: TGCGCCAGCAGCTTAGGGGAGGTTGGTGCTTTCTTT; CDR3aa: CASSLGEVGAFF; v_gene: TRBV5-1; d_gene: .; abundance: .; j_gene: TRBJ1-1; len: 12
CDR3nt: TGTGCCTGGGGGGAGGCGGGGGGGGATACGCAGTATTTT; CDR3aa: CAWGEAGGDTQYF; v_gene: TRBV30; d_gene: TRBD2; abundance: .; j_gene: TRBJ2-3; len: 13
CDR3nt: TGCAGCGTTGAATCTGGTGCAGGGGAGACCCAGTACTTC; CDR3aa: CSVESGAGETQYF; v_gene: TRBV29-1; d_gene: .; abundance: .; j_gene: TRBJ2-5; len: 13
CDR3nt: TGTGCCAGCAGCCCTGTCAGGGGGCTAGCCTACGAGCAGTACTTC; CDR3aa: CASSPVRGLAYEQYF; v_gene: TRBV5-4; d_gene: TRBD1; abundance: .; j_gene: TRBJ2-7; len: 15
CDR3nt: TGTGCCAGCAGACAGGGTGCAGATACGCAGTATTTT; CDR3aa: CASRQGADTQYF; v_gene: TRBV6-5; d_gene: .; abundance: .; j_gene: TRBJ2-3; len: 12
CDR3nt: TGTGCCAGCAGCGTAGGCGGGGGCCCCACCGGGGAGCTGTTTTTT; CDR3aa: CASSVGGGPTGELFF; v_gene: TRBV9; d_gene: .; abundance: .; j_gene: TRBJ2-2; len: 15
CDR3nt: TGTGCCAGCCTGGCGGGCAGGGGAAACAATCAGCCCCAGCATTTT; CDR3aa: CASLAGRGNNQPQHF; v_gene: TRBV6-1; d_gene: .; abundance: .; j_gene: TRBJ1-5; len: 15
CDR3nt: TGTGCCAGCAGTTACACCATGGACAGTCCGACGGCGTATTTT; CDR3aa: CASSYTMDSPTAYF; v_gene: TRBV6-5; d_gene: .; abundance: .; j_gene: TRBJ1-3; len: 14
CDR3nt: TGTGCCAGCAGCTTAGGGCACAGGGGCGAGCAGTTCTTC; CDR3aa: CASSLGHRGEQFF; v_gene: TRBV11-3; d_gene: TRBD1; abundance: .; j_gene: TRBJ2-1; len: 13
CDR3nt: TGTGCCAGCAGCCCACGACAGGCATCCCTTGAAGCTTTCTTT; CDR3aa: CASSPRQASLEAFF; v_gene: TRBV7-9; d_gene: .; abundance: .; j_gene: TRBJ1-1; len: 14
CDR3nt: TGTGCCAGCAGTTTACGGGGACAGGGTTTCGAGCAGTACTTC; CDR3aa: CASSLRGQGFEQYF; v_gene: TRBV27; d_gene: TRBD1; abundance: .; j_gene: TRBJ2-7; len: 14
CDR3nt: TGCGCCAGCAGCTGGAACAGCTACGAGCAGTACTTC; CDR3aa: CASSWNSYEQYF; v_gene: TRBV5-1; d_gene: .; abundance: once; j_gene: TRBJ2-7; len: 12
CDR3nt: TGCGCCAGCAGCCAAGGGCAACTAGCGGGGGACACAGATACGCAGTATTTT; CDR3aa: CASSQGQLAGDTDTQYF; v_gene: TRBV4-1; d_gene: TRBD2; abundance: many; j_gene: TRBJ2-3; len: 17
CDR3nt: TGCGCCAGCACAACTAGCGGGGGGGACGCAGATACGCAGTATTTT; CDR3aa: CASTTSGGDADTQYF; v_gene: TRBV10-1; d_gene: TRBD2; abundance: .; j_gene: TRBJ2-3; len: 15
CDR3nt: TGTGCCACCAGCCAACGGACAGGGTCTATGAACACTGAAGCTTTCTTT; CDR3aa: CATSQRTGSMNTEAFF; v_gene: TRBV15; d_gene: TRBD1; abundance: .; j_gene: TRBJ1-1; len: 16
CDR3nt: TGTGCCAGCAGCCCTTCCACAGGGAGGGATGAGCAGTTCTTC; CDR3aa: CASSPSTGRDEQFF; v_gene: TRBV5-4; d_gene: .; abundance: .; j_gene: TRBJ2-1; len: 14
CDR3nt: TGTGCCAGCAAACAGGGAAGGAATGAAAAACTGTTTTTT; CDR3aa: CASKQGRNEKLFF; v_gene: TRBV6-5; d_gene: .; abundance: .; j_gene: TRBJ1-4; len: 13
CDR3nt: TGTGCCAGCAGGCTATCGACTTCCGCCTACAATGAGCAGTTCTTC; CDR3aa: CASRLSTSAYNEQFF; v_gene: TRBV6-5; d_gene: .; abundance: .; j_gene: TRBJ2-1; len: 15
CDR3nt: TGTGCCAGCAGTAGCCCGAGGACAGGGTTTGAAGCTTTCTTT; CDR3aa: CASSSPRTGFEAFF; v_gene: TRBV6-5; d_gene: TRBD1; abundance: .; j_gene: TRBJ1-1; len: 14
CDR3nt: TGCGCCAGCAGCACTACAGGGTTCTCCTACAATGAGCAGTTCTTC; CDR3aa: CASSTTGFSYNEQFF; v_gene: TRBV4-1; d_gene: .; abundance: .; j_gene: TRBJ2-1; len: 15
CDR3nt: TGCAGCGTTGAAGAATCCCGGGTGAACACTGAAGCTTTCTTT; CDR3aa: CSVEESRVNTEAFF; v_gene: TRBV29-1; d_gene: .; abundance: .; j_gene: TRBJ1-1; len: 14
CDR3nt: TGCGCCAGCAGTGAGTCGACAATAGATTCACCCCTCCACTTT; CDR3aa: CASSESTIDSPLHF; v_gene: TRBV10-2; d_gene: .; abundance: .; j_gene: TRBJ1-6; len: 14
CDR3nt: TGCGCCAGCAGCCAAGACCGGACAGGGACTTCCTACGAGCAGTACTTC; CDR3aa: CASSQDRTGTSYEQYF; v_gene: TRBV4-1; d_gene: TRBD1; abundance: .; j_gene: TRBJ2-7; len: 16
CDR3nt: TGCGCCAGCAGCTTGGACTATAGCAATCAGCCCCAGCATTTT; CDR3aa: CASSLDYSNQPQHF; v_gene: TRBV5-1; d_gene: .; abundance: .; j_gene: TRBJ1-5; len: 14
CDR3nt: TGTGCCAGCAGTTTTCGGGGGGCCTATGGCTACACCTTC; CDR3aa: CASSFRGAYGYTF; v_gene: TRBV27; d_gene: .; abundance: once; j_gene: TRBJ1-2; len: 13
CDR3nt: TGTGCCAGCAGCTTTGGAGGGATGAACACTGAAGCTTTCTTT; CDR3aa: CASSFGGMNTEAFF; v_gene: TRBV5-4; d_gene: .; abundance: .; j_gene: TRBJ1-1; len: 14
CDR3nt: TGTGCCAGCAGTTCGGGACAGGAGGGAGATACGCAGTATTTT; CDR3aa: CASSSGQEGDTQYF; v_gene: TRBV27; d_gene: TRBD1; abundance: .; j_gene: TRBJ2-3; len: 14
CDR3nt: TGTGCCAGCAGCTTACCCGGTAGCTCCTACGAGCAGTACTTC; CDR3aa: CASSLPGSSYEQYF; v_gene: TRBV7-2; d_gene: .; abundance: once; j_gene: TRBJ2-7; len: 14
CDR3nt: TGTGCCAGCAGTGAAAGGGGGCGTTCAGATGAGCAGTTCTTC; CDR3aa: CASSERGRSDEQFF; v_gene: TRBV6-1; d_gene: TRBD1; abundance: .; j_gene: TRBJ2-1; len: 14
CDR3nt: TGTGCCAGCAGTTTAGGGACAGACGCCGTCCAAGAGACCCAGTACTTC; CDR3aa: CASSLGTDAVQETQYF; v_gene: TRBV6-5; d_gene: TRBD1; abundance: .; j_gene: TRBJ2-5; len: 16
CDR3nt: TGTGCCAGCAGCTTAGACGCGTACAATGAGCAGTTCTTC; CDR3aa: CASSLDAYNEQFF; v_gene: TRBV7-9; d_gene: .; abundance: once; j_gene: TRBJ2-1; len: 13
CDR3nt: TGCAGCGTGGTTCGGGACACCCAGGAGCAGTACTTC; CDR3aa: CSVVRDTQEQYF; v_gene: TRBV29-1; d_gene: .; abundance: .; j_gene: TRBJ2-7; len: 12
CDR3nt: TGCAGCGTTGAAGGGGGAGGACTAGCGACCTACGAGCAGTACTTC; CDR3aa: CSVEGGGLATYEQYF; v_gene: TRBV29-1; d_gene: TRBD2; abundance: .; j_gene: TRBJ2-7; len: 15
CDR3nt: TGTGCCAGCAGCGTGAAATGGGACACCCCCCCTAAAGAGCAGTACTTC; CDR3aa: CASSVKWDTPPKEQYF; v_gene: TRBV5-6; d_gene: .; abundance: .; j_gene: TRBJ2-7; len: 16
CDR3nt: TGTGCCAGCAGTTTACAGGGGAGTCAGCCCCAGCATTTT; CDR3aa: CASSLQGSQPQHF; v_gene: TRBV28; d_gene: .; abundance: .; j_gene: TRBJ1-5; len: 13
CDR3nt: TGCGCCAGCAGCCCCAGGACAGGCCCAGAGACCCAGTACTTC; CDR3aa: CASSPRTGPETQYF; v_gene: TRBV5-1; d_gene: TRBD1; abundance: once; j_gene: TRBJ2-5; len: 14